This TCR beta chain appears in the sequencing data of a study of graft-versus-host responses after intestinal transplantation. Study background: As for transplant type, recipients had multivisceral, liver-intestinal, or isolated intestinal grafts. Anti-thymocyte globulin induction preceded roughly 3 years of tacrolimus and steroid maintenance in all recipients. The study, taken as a whole, reports: Those patients showing graft-donor T cell macrochimerism displayed high graft-versus-host to host-versus-graft clonal ratios in allografts.

Repertoires were generated with immunoSEQ multiplex PCR, while TCRdb's copy carries only in-frame clones and drops some. The repertoire holds 90,000 to 120,000 clones, with approximately 90% as singletons. In the case of this clone: Its matching antigen is unknown.

Trimming pared 7 bases from V and 3 bases from J, leaving 25 bases between. Per germline, CDR1 LNHDA and CDR2 SQIVND (reference sequence). The length of the CDR3 is 18 residues. The sample consisted of unstimulated CD4+ T cells sorted from spleen or lymph node cells, taken before transplant. The clonotype originates from a human donor who was the organ donor for an intestinal transplant. V usage is TRBV19 and J usage is TRBJ2-1, with D possibly matching TRBD1 (5 bases). CDR3 residues: CASIDMGIGAGHYNEQFF. CDR3 in DNA: TGTGCCAGTATCGATATGGGGATTGGTGCAGGGCACTACAATGAGCAGTTCTTC.